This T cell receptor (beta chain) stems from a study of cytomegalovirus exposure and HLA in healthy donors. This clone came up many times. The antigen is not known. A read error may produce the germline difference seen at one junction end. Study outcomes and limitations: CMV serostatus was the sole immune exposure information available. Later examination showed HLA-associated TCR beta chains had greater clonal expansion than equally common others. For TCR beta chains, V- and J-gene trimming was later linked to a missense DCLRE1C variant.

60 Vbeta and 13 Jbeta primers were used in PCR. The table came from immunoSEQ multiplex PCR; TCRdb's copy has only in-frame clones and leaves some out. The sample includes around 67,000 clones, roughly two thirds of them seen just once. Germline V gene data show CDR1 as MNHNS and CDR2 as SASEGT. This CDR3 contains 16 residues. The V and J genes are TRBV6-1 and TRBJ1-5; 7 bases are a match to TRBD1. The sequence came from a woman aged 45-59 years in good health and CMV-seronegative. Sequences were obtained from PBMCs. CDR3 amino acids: CASREDRERSNQPQHF. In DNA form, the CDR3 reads TGTGCCAGCAGGGAAGACAGGGAACGTAGCAATCAGCCCCAGCATTTT.